The clone carrying this T cell receptor (beta chain) was found a few times. Its specificity is unknown. The record originates from a study of beta chain features in type 1 diabetes. The study's findings and limits: Researchers reported that naive, central memory and Treg TCRB repertoires appeared more similar in patients than in healthy donors. Among all four CD4+ subsets, Type 1 diabetes patients had TCRB CDR3s that were moderately but significantly shorter.

With 3 bases removed from V and 11 bases from J, the gap between germline ends came to 11 bases. This CDR3 region has 11 residues. Germline values: CDR1 SQVTM, CDR2 ANQGSEA. The isolated RNA, all of it, was reverse transcribed, so expressed TCRB transcripts were what got sequenced. Using immunoSEQ multiplex PCR, the repertoire was profiled, and TCRdb retains in-frame clones only, with some absent. Found here are around 150,000 clones, about 63% of them singletons; the top ten hold about 0.1%. V usage is TRBV29-1 and J usage is TRBJ2-1; D is possibly TRBD1 or TRBD2 (5 bases each). The clonotype originates from a man between 25 and 39 years old with type 1 diabetes. Input material: naive CD4+ T cells from blood. The CDR3 loop is CSVDRDGKQFF. The CDR3 DNA reads as TGCAGCGTTGACAGGGACGGGAAGCAGTTCTTC.